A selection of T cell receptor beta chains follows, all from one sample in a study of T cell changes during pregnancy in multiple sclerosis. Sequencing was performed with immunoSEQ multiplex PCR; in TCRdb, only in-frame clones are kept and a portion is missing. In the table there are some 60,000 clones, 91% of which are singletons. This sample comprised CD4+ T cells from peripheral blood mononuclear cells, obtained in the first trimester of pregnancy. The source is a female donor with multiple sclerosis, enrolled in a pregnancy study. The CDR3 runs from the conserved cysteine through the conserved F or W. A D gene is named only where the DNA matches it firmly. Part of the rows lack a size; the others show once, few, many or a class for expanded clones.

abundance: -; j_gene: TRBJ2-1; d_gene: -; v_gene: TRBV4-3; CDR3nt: TGCGCCAGCAGCCAAGGCGGGGATAAGTTCTTC; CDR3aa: CASSQGGDKFF
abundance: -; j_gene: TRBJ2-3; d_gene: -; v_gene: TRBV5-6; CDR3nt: TGTGCCAGCAGCTTGTATGGGCGCACAGATACGCAGTATTTT; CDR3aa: CASSLYGRTDTQYF
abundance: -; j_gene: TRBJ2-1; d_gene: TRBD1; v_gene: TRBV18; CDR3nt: TGTGCCAGCTCACCACCGCAGGGGGCGTCGTCTGGCTCCTACAATGAGCAGTTCTTC; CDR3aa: CASSPPQGASSGSYNEQFF
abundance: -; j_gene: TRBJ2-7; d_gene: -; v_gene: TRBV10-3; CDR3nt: TGTGCCATCCCCTTGCCCCGAGCGGGCCACTCCTACGAGCAGTACTTC; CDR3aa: CAIPLPRAGHSYEQYF
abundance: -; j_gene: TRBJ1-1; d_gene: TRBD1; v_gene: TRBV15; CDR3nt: TGTGCCACCAGCAGGACAGGGGAAGCTTTCTTT; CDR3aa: CATSRTGEAFF
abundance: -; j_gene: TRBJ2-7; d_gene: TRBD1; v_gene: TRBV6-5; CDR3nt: TGTGCCACATACGACAGGGTAACCTACGAGCAGTACTTC; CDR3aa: CATYDRVTYEQYF
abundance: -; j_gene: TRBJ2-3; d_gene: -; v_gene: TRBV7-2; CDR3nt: TGTGCCAGCGGCAGGGGCTGGAGCACAGATACGCAGTATTTT; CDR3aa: CASGRGWSTDTQYF
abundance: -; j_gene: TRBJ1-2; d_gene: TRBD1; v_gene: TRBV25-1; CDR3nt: TGTGCCAGCAGTGATAGAGGAGGGACAGGGAGCTCTTATGGCTACACCTTC; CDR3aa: CASSDRGGTGSSYGYTF
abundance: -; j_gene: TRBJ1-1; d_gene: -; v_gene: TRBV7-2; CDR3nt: TGTGCCAGCAGCTCCGGGACACTGAACACTGAAGCTTTCTTT; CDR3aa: CASSSGTLNTEAFF
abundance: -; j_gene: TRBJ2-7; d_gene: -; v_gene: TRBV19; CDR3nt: TGTGCCAGTAGTATATTCGGGACATCAAACAACCCATACGAGCAGTACTTC; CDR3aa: CASSIFGTSNNPYEQYF
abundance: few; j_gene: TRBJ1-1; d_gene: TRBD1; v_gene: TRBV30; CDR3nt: TGTGCCTGGAGTGCCAAGGGACAGCCAGCTTTCTTT; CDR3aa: CAWSAKGQPAFF